Detailed here is one T cell receptor beta chain. What it recognizes is unknown. Treatment indicated: skin biopsy from PPD injection site in Mantoux-positive individual. An oligonucleotide containing a UMI was ligated to the 3' end of TCR cDNA. Tuberculin skin test biopsies were taken where PPD was injected in Mantoux-positive people. Input was roughly 1 to 1000 ng of DNase-treated total RNA without cell sorting. V lost 0 bases and J lost 3; bases outside the gene matches: 5. Germline V CDR1 and CDR2: SGDLS, YYNGEE. There are 15 residues in the CDR3. The sample comes from a study of naive and memory T cell subsets. Four PCR rounds used nested alpha and beta constant region primers plus the SP2 primer. Reverse transcription of blood and skin TCR RNA was primed at alpha and beta constant regions. TCRdb itself ran the UMI-ligation and nested PCR reads through MiXCR, one entry per CDR3 protein. Found here are around 37,000 distinct CDR3 sequences, 9.5% to 11% of them singletons; the top ten hold about 4.2%.

Study-level findings and limits: Both skin biopsy types reportedly yielded TCRs, tuberculin sites far more.

This rearrangement joins TRBV9 to TRBJ2-5; 7 nucleotides line up with TRBD1. The receptor's source is an adult in good health. The sequencing used skin, collected from a tuberculin skin test site. CDR3 in amino acids: CASSVEGAVEETQYF. The DNA for the CDR3 is TGTGCCAGCAGCGTAGAGGGGGCCGTAGAAGAGACCCAGTACTTC.